This T cell receptor (beta chain) was captured in a study of T cell repertoires in cytomegalovirus infection. General study results and limits: The ex vivo response showed dominance by HLA-C-restricted CMV-specific TCR beta clonotypes. Summed public TCR beta family frequency identified CMV carriers bearing the relevant HLA.

This clonotype was seen a handful of times. The antigen remains unidentified. TCRdb ran MiXCR on the reads and lists one entry per CDR3 protein. The sample has hundreds of thousands of distinct CDR3 sequences; 20% to 25% are singletons. The CDR3 has 18 residues. The V and J ends lost 7 bases and 0 bases, in that order; junction bases with no gene match: 15. The sequenced sample consisted of CD8+ T cells from PBMCs. The chain has TRBV12-3 or TRBV12-4 and TRBJ2-1; 7 bases fit TRBD2. The origin of this receptor is a human donor in good health (CMV status not recorded). Some clones in this sample may be carry-over from other donors' samples. Here the CDR3 reads CASIPYKARGSSYNEQFF. CDR3 bases: TGTGCCAGCATCCCATATAAGGCTCGCGGGAGCTCCTACAATGAGCAGTTCTTC.